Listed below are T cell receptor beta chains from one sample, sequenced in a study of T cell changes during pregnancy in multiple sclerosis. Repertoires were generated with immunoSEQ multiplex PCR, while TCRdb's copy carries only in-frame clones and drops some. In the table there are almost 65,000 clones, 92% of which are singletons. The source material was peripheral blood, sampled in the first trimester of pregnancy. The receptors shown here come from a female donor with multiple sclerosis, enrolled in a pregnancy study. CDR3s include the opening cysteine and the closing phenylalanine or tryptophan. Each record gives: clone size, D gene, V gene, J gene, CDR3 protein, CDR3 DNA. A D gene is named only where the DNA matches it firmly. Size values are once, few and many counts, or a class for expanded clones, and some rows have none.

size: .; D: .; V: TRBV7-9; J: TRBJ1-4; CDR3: CASSESGAGTLNEKLFF; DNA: TGTGCCAGCAGCGAAAGCGGGGCCGGGACATTGAATGAAAAACTGTTTTTT
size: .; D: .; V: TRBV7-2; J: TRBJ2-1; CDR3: CASRRDLIYNEQFF; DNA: TGTGCCAGCAGACGGGACTTGATCTACAATGAGCAGTTCTTC
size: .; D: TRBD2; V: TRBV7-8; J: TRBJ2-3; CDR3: CASSLRRAGVGGTDTQYF; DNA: TGTGCCAGCAGCTTAAGGAGAGCGGGAGTGGGGGGCACAGATACGCAGTATTTT
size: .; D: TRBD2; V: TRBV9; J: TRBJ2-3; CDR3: CASSPRTSGVTDTQYF; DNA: TGTGCCAGCAGCCCCCGGACTAGCGGAGTCACAGATACGCAGTATTTT
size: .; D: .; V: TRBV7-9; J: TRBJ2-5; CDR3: CASSFAGLQETQYF; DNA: TGTGCCAGCAGCTTCGCGGGACTCCAAGAGACCCAGTACTTC
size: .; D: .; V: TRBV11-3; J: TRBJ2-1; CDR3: CASSLGSVHEQFF; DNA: TGTGCCAGCAGCTTAGGGTCGGTCCATGAGCAGTTCTTC
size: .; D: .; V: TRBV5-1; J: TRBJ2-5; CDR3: CASSLFNEQWQETQYF; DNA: TGCGCCAGCAGCCTCTTTAATGAACAGTGGCAAGAGACCCAGTACTTC
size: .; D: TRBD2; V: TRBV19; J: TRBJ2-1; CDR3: CASSSGRAAHNEQFF; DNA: TGTGCCAGTAGCAGCGGGAGGGCCGCCCACAATGAGCAGTTCTTC
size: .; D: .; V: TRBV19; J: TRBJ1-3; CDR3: CASSRDPRHAGNTIYF; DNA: TGTGCCAGTAGTAGAGACCCGAGGCACGCTGGAAACACCATATATTTT
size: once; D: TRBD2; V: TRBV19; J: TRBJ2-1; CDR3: CASRIAGEVYNEQFF; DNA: TGTGCCAGTAGGATAGCGGGAGAGGTGTACAATGAGCAGTTCTTC
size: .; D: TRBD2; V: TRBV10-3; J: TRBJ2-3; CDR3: CAISQGTSGSRKTDTQYF; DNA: TGTGCCATCAGCCAGGGGACTAGCGGGAGTAGGAAGACAGATACGCAGTATTTT
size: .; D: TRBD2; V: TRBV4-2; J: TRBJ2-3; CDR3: CASSQLADRPDTQYF; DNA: TGTGCCAGCAGCCAGCTAGCGGACCGACCAGATACGCAGTATTTT
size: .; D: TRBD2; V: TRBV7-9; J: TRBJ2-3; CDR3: CASSFSGLAGSDTQYF; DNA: TGTGCCAGCAGCTTTTCGGGACTAGCGGGCTCAGATACGCAGTATTTT
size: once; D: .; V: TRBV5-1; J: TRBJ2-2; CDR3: CASSFEGAGELFF; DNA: TGCGCCAGCAGCTTCGAAGGGGCCGGGGAGCTGTTTTTT
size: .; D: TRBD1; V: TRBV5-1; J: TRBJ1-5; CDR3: CASSLGTGDGQPQHF; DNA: TGCGCCAGCAGCTTGGGGACAGGGGACGGTCAGCCCCAGCATTTT
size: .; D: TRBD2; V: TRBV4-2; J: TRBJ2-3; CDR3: CASAPGTSGEIYTDTQYF; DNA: TGTGCCAGCGCGCCCGGGACTAGCGGGGAAATATACACAGATACGCAGTATTTT
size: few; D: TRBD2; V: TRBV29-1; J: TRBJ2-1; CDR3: CSVEERAGDYNEQFF; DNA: TGCAGCGTTGAAGAGCGCGCGGGAGACTACAATGAGCAGTTCTTC